Listed below are T cell receptor beta chains from one sample, sequenced in a study of shared clonotypes between healthy human individuals. TCRdb keeps only in-frame clones here, not all; method: immunoSEQ multiplex PCR. The sample carries approximately 720,000 clones, 55% to 75% recorded once. Sequences were obtained from memory CD4+ T cells sorted from blood. These receptors were obtained from a woman aged 25 to 45 in good health. CDR3s include the opening cysteine and the closing phenylalanine or tryptophan. Each record gives: D gene, V gene, J gene, clone size, CDR3 DNA, CDR3 protein. D genes are given only for firm matches. Expanded clones are given a class, and other clones once, few, many or no size at all.

>NA|TRBV2|TRBJ2-7|NA
TGTGCCAGCCGGGGCGAAGCGGACAGCTACGAGCAGTACTTC
CASRGEADSYEQYF
>NA|TRBV30|TRBJ1-1|NA
TGTGCCTGGAGCGGGAATAAGGCTGAAGCTTTCTTT
CAWSGNKAEAFF
>NA|TRBV18|TRBJ2-3|NA
TGTGCCAGTTATGGACCTGGGGCTAGCTCTAGCACAGATACGCAGTATTTT
CASYGPGASSSTDTQYF
>TRBD1|TRBV19|TRBJ2-1|NA
TGTGCCAGTGCGGGACAGGGCTACAATGAGCAGTTCTTC
CASAGQGYNEQFF
>TRBD1|TRBV25-1|TRBJ2-7|NA
TGTGCCACCGAGGGACAGGGGCCCTACGAGCAGTACTTC
CATEGQGPYEQYF
>NA|TRBV4-1|TRBJ1-2|NA
TGCGCCAGCAGCCAAACCGGGAGAAGAGATGGCTACACCTTC
CASSQTGRRDGYTF
>NA|TRBV7-9|TRBJ2-1|NA
TGTGCCAGCAACGCGGTCGTGGGCGGTGAGCAGTTCTTC
CASNAVVGGEQFF
>TRBD2|TRBV5-1|TRBJ2-1|many
TGCGCCAGCAGCCGGACTAGCGGGTTAGGGAATGAGCAGTTCTTC
CASSRTSGLGNEQFF
>NA|TRBV29-1|TRBJ1-1|NA
TGCAGCGCCAGACAGACTCACACTGAAGCTTTCTTT
CSARQTHTEAFF
>NA|TRBV7-9|TRBJ2-2|NA
TGTGCCAGCAGCTTGGGGAGTGTGAACACCGGGGAGCTGTTTTTT
CASSLGSVNTGELFF
>NA|TRBV5-1|TRBJ2-1|few
TGCGCCAGCAGCTTGGACCATGAGCAGTTCTTC
CASSLDHEQFF
>NA|TRBV9|TRBJ2-7|NA
TGTGCCAGCAGCAGAGAAGGGACATCTCGCGAGCAGTACTTC
CASSREGTSREQYF
>NA|TRBV2|TRBJ1-2|NA
TGTGCCAGCAGTGTAGTTAACTATGGCTACACCTTC
CASSVVNYGYTF
>NA|TRBV7-9|TRBJ2-7|NA
TGTGCCAGCAGCCAAGGGGGGCCAGACCTACGAGCGCAGTACTTC
CASSQGGPDLRAQYF
>TRBD2|TRBV4-1|TRBJ2-3|NA
TGCGCCAGCAGATCAGCGGGAGTCGCAGATACGCAGTATTTT
CASRSAGVADTQYF
>NA|TRBV25-1|TRBJ1-1|NA
TGTGCCAGCAGTGAAACCAGCGACAGCGGAGAAGCTTTCTTT
CASSETSDSGEAFF
>NA|TRBV2|TRBJ2-3|NA
TGTGCCAGCAGTGAAAACGGGGTAGGGGCAGATACGCAGTATTTT
CASSENGVGADTQYF
>NA|TRBV7-2|TRBJ2-7|many
TGTGCCAGCAGCTTAGGGGCGGGGTACGAGCAGTACTTC
CASSLGAGYEQYF
>NA|TRBV28|TRBJ1-2|NA
TGTGCCAGCAGTCCCGGGGGGGTTTTTTATGGCTACACCTTC
CASSPGGVFYGYTF
>TRBD2|TRBV25-1|TRBJ2-7|few
TGTGCCAGCAGTGAGAGCGGGAGGACCTACGAGCAGTACTTC
CASSESGRTYEQYF
>NA|TRBV6-6|TRBJ2-3|NA
TGTGCCAGCAGTTACTCGAGAGGGGGAGGAGATACGCAGTATTTT
CASSYSRGGGDTQYF
>NA|TRBV28|TRBJ1-3|NA
TGTGCCAGCAGTTTCGGTGGGGTCGGCGACAGGAACGAGAACTCTGGAAACACCATATATTTT
CASSFGGVGDRNENSGNTIYF
>NA|TRBV2|TRBJ1-4|once
TGTGCCAGCAGTTGGAACAGTGGTAATGAAAAACTGTTTTTT
CASSWNSGNEKLFF
>TRBD1|TRBV15|TRBJ2-5|NA
TGTGCCACCAGTATCCGGGACAGGGGGCAAGAGACCCAGTACTTC
CATSIRDRGQETQYF
>TRBD1|TRBV30|TRBJ1-1|NA
TGTGCCTGGATCGGGACAGGGGACACTGAAGCTTTCTTT
CAWIGTGDTEAFF
>NA|TRBV10-2|TRBJ2-7|NA
TGCGCCAGCAGTGTGGGGGGGCTAGGGTACGAGCAGTACTTC
CASSVGGLGYEQYF
>TRBD2|TRBV5-5|TRBJ2-7|NA
TGTGCCAGCAGCTTGGCAGTAGCGGGATTGGGCTCCTACGAGCAGTACTTC
CASSLAVAGLGSYEQYF
>NA|TRBV11-2|TRBJ2-1|NA
TGTGCCAGCAGCCCCCGGGACGCGAGTCTTTGGGATGAGCAGTTCTTC
CASSPRDASLWDEQFF
>NA|TRBV7-9|TRBJ2-1|NA
TGTGCCAGCAGCTTATACGCGGGAAGGTTAGGGAATGAGCAGTTCTTC
CASSLYAGRLGNEQFF
>NA|TRBV19|TRBJ2-7|NA
TGTGCCAGTAACCAAGACCCCGCCTACGAGCAGTACTTC
CASNQDPAYEQYF
>NA|TRBV2|TRBJ2-5|NA
TGTGCCAGCAATGGGCACGGGGAGACCCAGTACTTC
CASNGHGETQYF
>TRBD1|TRBV27|TRBJ1-2|NA
TGTGCCAGCAGCCGAGGACAGGGGTATGGCTACACCTTC
CASSRGQGYGYTF
>NA|TRBV6-1|TRBJ2-7|NA
TGTGCCAGCAGTGAAATGGCCCACTACTGGCAGTACTTC
CASSEMAHYWQYF
>TRBD2|TRBV11-2|TRBJ2-1|NA
TGTGCCAGCAGCTTAGATGGGACTAGCGGGAGGCAAACGTACAATGAGCAGTTCTTC
CASSLDGTSGRQTYNEQFF
>NA|TRBV5-4|TRBJ1-1|NA
TGTGCCAGCAGCTCGACAGTGAACACTGAAGCTTTCTTT
CASSSTVNTEAFF
>NA|TRBV30|TRBJ1-2|NA
TGTGCCTGGACACAGGGAGATTATGGCTACACCTTC
CAWTQGDYGYTF
>NA|TRBV5-2|TRBJ2-1|NA
TGCGCCAGCAGCCAAGCTTTCGCGAGCAGCGGGGACAATGAGCAGTTCTTC
CASSQAFASSGDNEQFF
>TRBD1|TRBV15|TRBJ2-5|once
TGTGCCACCAGCAGAAACCGACAGGGGGTCCTCCAACAAGAGACCCAGTACTTC
CATSRNRQGVLQQETQYF
>TRBD1|TRBV5-1|TRBJ2-7|NA
TGCGCCAGCAGCTTGGCGACAGGGCCTCAGGGGGAGCAGTACTTC
CASSLATGPQGEQYF
>NA|TRBV7-9|TRBJ2-1|NA
TGTGCCAGCAGCTTAGGTCCGGGGGAGCAGTTCTTC
CASSLGPGEQFF
>NA|TRBV6-1|TRBJ2-7|NA
TGTGCCAGCAGTGAATCTCCCGGGAGTTCTTACGAGCAGTACTTC
CASSESPGSSYEQYF